Listed below are T cell receptor beta chains from one sample, sequenced in a study of blood T cell repertoires in COVID-19. Assay: immunoSEQ multiplex PCR; the TCRdb copy retains only in-frame clones and omits some. The table lists roughly 330,000 clones, about 87% of them singletons. Sequenced: PBMCs or T cells enriched from blood (not recorded which). The receptors stem from a woman in her 30s who had recovered from COVID-19. The CDR3 runs from the conserved cysteine through the conserved F or W.

CASSIRGSQETQYF | TRBV19
CASSSGGGTTNEKLFF | TRBV11-2
CASSLAGGTYNEQFF | TRBV19
CASSLHRNSPLHF | TRBV5-8
CASTVRGFMNTEAFF | TRBV2
CASSTIQGARSYGYTF | TRBV28
CASSQDRGLQPQHF | TRBV5-4
CASSPGQQETQYF | TRBV5-1
CASSIDRGLGGAYTGELFF | TRBV19
CASSTRGSGNTIYF | TRBV9
CASSLDSPYEQYF | TRBV7-9
CASSPRTGVATSTDTQYF | TRBV18
CAIGTENQPQHF | TRBV10-1
CASKERGTQETQYF | TRBV5-1
CASSLDAGELFF | TRBV11-3